This T cell receptor (beta chain) was captured in a study of regulatory T cells in long-lasting Graves disease. The wider study: A definition of persistent Graves' disease required over 5 years of antithyroid drugs plus positive TSH receptor antibodies.

Whole-study results and caveats: Analysis covered peripheral blood alone, not thyroid tissue. TCR diversity in persistent Graves' patients was below that of newly diagnosed ones.

The time point was: persistent/refractory GD, antithyroid drugs over 5 years with positive TRAb. From RNA extracted from PBMCs, the TCR library was made. With respect to this clonotype: Its antigen is unidentified.

Germline V gene sequence: CDR1 MNHNS, CDR2 SASEGT. V lost 5 bases to trimming and J lost 9 bases, with 20 bases between them. This CDR3 has 16 residues. According to the study, TCR beta libraries were built with iRepertoire HTBI primers and CDR3-region Arm-PCR. From the multiplex PCR reads, TCRdb called clonotypes with MiXCR, one entry per CDR3 protein. The repertoire includes 500,000 to 800,000 distinct CDR3 sequences, about 32% of them detected once, and roughly 41% sits in the top ten. The TCR comes from a female donor with Graves disease. Sample: peripheral blood mononuclear cells (PBMCs), taken when the disease was refractory, from a patient treated with antithyroid drugs. The chain combines TRBV6-1 with TRBJ1-6; no reliable D call. CDR3 DNA: TGTGCCAGCAGTCTAGAGCCCGCCGCCAGCATTTCACCCCTCCACTTT. Residues: CASSLEPAASISPLHF.